Listed below are T cell receptor beta chains from one sample, sequenced in a study of T cell responses to AZD1222 COVID-19 vaccine. The assay was immunoSEQ multiplex PCR, and TCRdb's table has in-frame clones only and misses some. The repertoire has approximately 190,000 clones, approximately 90% of them found once; the top ten carry over 0.85%. Sample: peripheral blood, taken on day 0 of AZD1222 vaccination. The origin of the receptors is an adult in good health. Both conserved end residues are part of each CDR3. D genes are given only for firm matches. Only part of the rows carry a size: once, few, many, or a class if the clone is expanded.

CDR3nt	CDR3aa	j_gene	d_gene	v_gene	abundance
TGCGCCAGCAGCTTGGCCGATGTTAGGGGGACAGACACAGATACGCAGTATTTT	CASSLADVRGTDTDTQYF	TRBJ2-3	TRBD1	TRBV5-1	once
TGTGCCAGTGCCCTAGCGGGAATTACAGATACGCAGTATTTT	CASALAGITDTQYF	TRBJ2-3	TRBD2	TRBV19	once
TGTGCCAGCAGCCAGGATCCATCTTGGCGAACTACGGGGACAGGGAGAGTCGTCTACACCTTC	CASSQDPSWRTTGTGRVVYTF	TRBJ1-2	TRBD1	TRBV3-1/TRBV3-2	-
TGTGCCATCAGAGACCGGGAAACCTATGGCTACACCTTC	CAIRDRETYGYTF	TRBJ1-2	-	TRBV10-3	-
TGTGCCAGCGGGGAGGTAGGAGAAGACTATGGCTACACCTTC	CASGEVGEDYGYTF	TRBJ1-2	-	TRBV6-5	-
TGTGCCAGCAGTTACCAGACAGGGGTCCCCGGGGAGCTGTTTTTT	CASSYQTGVPGELFF	TRBJ2-2	TRBD1	TRBV6-5	-
TGTGCCAGCAGTTTAGACCCCCTCTATGGCTACACCTTC	CASSLDPLYGYTF	TRBJ1-2	-	TRBV12-3/TRBV12-4	-
TGCAGCGTTGACGCTGTTGGGACTTCCTACAATGAGCAGTTCTTC	CSVDAVGTSYNEQFF	TRBJ2-1	-	TRBV29-1	-
TGTGCCAGCAGACCAGAACCGGGGCAGGCTGAAGCTTTCTTT	CASRPEPGQAEAFF	TRBJ1-1	-	TRBV5-4	once
TGTGCCAGCTCCTCTTCAGGGACCTCTGGAAACACCATATATTTT	CASSSSGTSGNTIYF	TRBJ1-3	-	TRBV2	-
TGTGCCAGCAGCGCGGGCAGGGGGCCTCAAGAGACCCAGTACTTC	CASSAGRGPQETQYF	TRBJ2-5	TRBD1	TRBV11-2	-
TGTGCCAGCAGCCAAAGGCGGGAATCTGGGGCCAACGTCCTGACTTTC	CASSQRRESGANVLTF	TRBJ2-6	-	TRBV5-4	-
TGTGCCAGCAGCCAAGAAGGGGGGGGCTATGGCTACACCTTC	CASSQEGGGYGYTF	TRBJ1-2	-	TRBV3-1/TRBV3-2	-
TGTGCCAGTAGTTCTTGGGCAGGGGACCAACGGAGCTCCTACGAGCAGTACTTC	CASSSWAGDQRSSYEQYF	TRBJ2-7	-	TRBV19	-
TGTGCCAGTAGTCTAACCGGGGCCACCTCTGGAAACACCATATATTTT	CASSLTGATSGNTIYF	TRBJ1-3	-	TRBV19	-
TGCGCCAGCAGCTTGGTGTCAGACTTATCCTACGAGCAGTACTTC	CASSLVSDLSYEQYF	TRBJ2-7	-	TRBV5-1	-
TGTGCCAGCAGCGCGGGACAGAATTTTTGGCAAGAGACCCAGTACTTC	CASSAGQNFWQETQYF	TRBJ2-5	-	TRBV5-4	-
TGTGCCAGTAGTATAATCCCCATGGTAGCGGGAGCCAGCGAGCAGTACTTC	CASSIIPMVAGASEQYF	TRBJ2-7	TRBD2	TRBV19	few
TGTGCCAGCAGCTTACAGACAGGGGATAATTCACCCCTCCACTTT	CASSLQTGDNSPLHF	TRBJ1-6	TRBD1	TRBV7-2	-
TGTGCCAGCAGCTCCGACAGGTTGTGGGGAAAACTGTTTTTT	CASSSDRLWGKLFF	TRBJ1-4	-	TRBV2	-
TGTGCCAGCGCCCCGGGACTAGCGGGAGGGCTCACAGATACGCAGTATTTT	CASAPGLAGGLTDTQYF	TRBJ2-3	TRBD2	TRBV2	-
TGTGCCAGCAGTTTCGGGTTCTATGGCTACACCTTC	CASSFGFYGYTF	TRBJ1-2	-	TRBV6-2/TRBV6-3	-
TGTGCCAGCGTTCGGAGGGTAACGGATGGCTACACCTTC	CASVRRVTDGYTF	TRBJ1-2	-	TRBV9	-
TGTGCCAGCAGTTGGACAGATCTCGGACTAGCGGCCTACGAGCAGTACTTC	CASSWTDLGLAAYEQYF	TRBJ2-7	TRBD2	TRBV7-9	once
TGTGCCAGCAGCTTATCCCCCGGACAGGTCTATGGCTACACCTTC	CASSLSPGQVYGYTF	TRBJ1-2	TRBD1	TRBV5-6	-
TGTGCCAGCAGCCCAAGGGGGGATTCCGAGCAGTACTTC	CASSPRGDSEQYF	TRBJ2-7	-	TRBV2	-
TGTGCCAGCAGCTTAAGAGGTCGGACTTCTACCTACGAGCAGTACTTC	CASSLRGRTSTYEQYF	TRBJ2-7	-	TRBV7-8	few
TGTGCCAGCAGCCCGACGGAGGGTGTCACAGATACGCAGTATTTT	CASSPTEGVTDTQYF	TRBJ2-3	-	TRBV7-9	-
TGTGCCAGTAGCCCTAGACAGCGCGGGGGCAATCAGCCCCAGCATTTT	CASSPRQRGGNQPQHF	TRBJ1-5	-	TRBV19	-
TGTGCCAGTAGTATCTACGGGAGATCCAACAATGAGCAGTTCTTC	CASSIYGRSNNEQFF	TRBJ2-1	-	TRBV19	-
TGTGCCAGCAGTTTCTCCGGGACTAGCAATGAGCAGTTCTTC	CASSFSGTSNEQFF	TRBJ2-1	TRBD2	TRBV27	-
TGTGCCAGCAGTGAATCTTACGGGGTCACCGGGGAGCTGTTTTTT	CASSESYGVTGELFF	TRBJ2-2	-	TRBV25-1	-
TGTGCCATCAGTGAGAACCGGGACACCAACTATGGCTACACCTTC	CAISENRDTNYGYTF	TRBJ1-2	-	TRBV10-3	-
TGTGCCAGCAGCGGGACAGACAATTCACCCCTCCACTTT	CASSGTDNSPLHF	TRBJ1-6	TRBD1	TRBV5-4	-
TGTGCCAGTAGGGGCAGGGAACAAGGAGCTTTCTTT	CASRGREQGAFF	TRBJ1-1	-	TRBV19	few
TGCAGCGTTGACCGGGTTAACTATGGCTACACCTTC	CSVDRVNYGYTF	TRBJ1-2	-	TRBV29-1	-
TGCGCCAGCAGCTTGGATGGAAGTTACGAGCAGTACTTC	CASSLDGSYEQYF	TRBJ2-7	-	TRBV5-1	-
TGTGCCAGCTCACTCACCGGGGAGCTGTTTTTT	CASSLTGELFF	TRBJ2-2	-	TRBV18	-
TGTGCCAGCAGCTTAGTAGGGCTCTATGGCTACACCTTC	CASSLVGLYGYTF	TRBJ1-2	-	TRBV11-2	once
TGTGCCACCCGGGGGGGGGAGCTGTTTTTT	CATRGGELFF	TRBJ2-2	-	TRBV10-3	-
TGTGCCAGCAAATATTACGAGCAGTACTTC	CASKYYEQYF	TRBJ2-7	-	TRBV2	-
TGTGCCAGCAGTGTCGGGGGACTAGGGAGGACCAAAAACATTCAGTACTTC	CASSVGGLGRTKNIQYF	TRBJ2-4	TRBD2	TRBV2	few
TGTGCCAGCAGCCAAGATTGGACGAGCTCCTATAATTCACCCCTCCACTTT	CASSQDWTSSYNSPLHF	TRBJ1-6	-	TRBV4-2	-
TGTGCCAGCAGCTCCGGGACAGCCCAAGAGACCCAGTACTTC	CASSSGTAQETQYF	TRBJ2-5	TRBD1	TRBV3-1/TRBV3-2	-
TGTGCCAGCAGTGTGGGACAGGGGGGAGTGCGGGAATACGAGCAGTACTTC	CASSVGQGGVREYEQYF	TRBJ2-7	TRBD1	TRBV6-1	-
TGTGCCAGCAGCTTAAGGGCCCAGCGCGGGAGGTTCGGCTATGAGCAGTTCTTC	CASSLRAQRGRFGYEQFF	TRBJ2-1	TRBD2	TRBV7-3	-
TGTGCCAGCAGCCTACTAGCGGGAGGCTACGAGCAGTACTTC	CASSLLAGGYEQYF	TRBJ2-7	TRBD2	TRBV28	-
TGTGCCAGCAGCCAAGAAAGCCGGGCGGAATACGAGCAGTACTTC	CASSQESRAEYEQYF	TRBJ2-7	-	TRBV4-2	-
TGTGCCAGCTGGGAATTCGCTACAGGGAACACCGGGGAGCTGTTTTTT	CASWEFATGNTGELFF	TRBJ2-2	-	TRBV2	-
TGTGCCAGCAGTTTGGGGGGCCGTGGCTACACCTTC	CASSLGGRGYTF	TRBJ1-2	-	TRBV28	once
TGTGCCAGCAGCTTAGTTACAGGAGGCTCCACTGAAGCTTTCTTT	CASSLVTGGSTEAFF	TRBJ1-1	-	TRBV7-9	few
TGTGCCAGCGCGAGCCCGGGGGGCAACACCGGGGAGCTGTTTTTT	CASASPGGNTGELFF	TRBJ2-2	-	TRBV9	-
TGTGCCAGTAGAGGGACAGGTCACCCCTACGAGCAGTACTTC	CASRGTGHPYEQYF	TRBJ2-7	TRBD1	TRBV19	-
TGTGCCAGCAGCTTGGGTGGCGGAAATACGCAGTATTTT	CASSLGGGNTQYF	TRBJ2-3	-	TRBV7-3	-
TGTGCTAGTGGTTCCCTAGCGGGGCCCAGGAATGAGCAGTTCTTC	CASGSLAGPRNEQFF	TRBJ2-1	TRBD2	TRBV12-5	once